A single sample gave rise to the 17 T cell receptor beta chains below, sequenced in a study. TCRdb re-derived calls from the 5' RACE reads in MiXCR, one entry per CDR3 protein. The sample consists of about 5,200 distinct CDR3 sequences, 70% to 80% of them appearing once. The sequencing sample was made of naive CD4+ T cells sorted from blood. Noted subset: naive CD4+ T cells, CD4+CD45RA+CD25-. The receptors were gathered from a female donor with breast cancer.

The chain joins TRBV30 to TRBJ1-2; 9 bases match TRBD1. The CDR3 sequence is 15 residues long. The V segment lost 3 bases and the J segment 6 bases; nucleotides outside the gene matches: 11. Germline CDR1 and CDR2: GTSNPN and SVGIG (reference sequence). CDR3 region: CAWRNEGTGTHGYTF. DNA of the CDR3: TGTGCCTGGAGAAACGAAGGGACAGGGACGCATGGCTACACCTTC.

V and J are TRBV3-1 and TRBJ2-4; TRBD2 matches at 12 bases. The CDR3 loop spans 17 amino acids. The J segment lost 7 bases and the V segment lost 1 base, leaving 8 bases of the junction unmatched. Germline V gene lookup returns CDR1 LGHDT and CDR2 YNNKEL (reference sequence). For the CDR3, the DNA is TGTGCCAGCAGCCAAGTGTCTAGCGGGAGGGCCTCGAACATTCAGTACTTC. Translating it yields CASSQVSSGRASNIQYF.

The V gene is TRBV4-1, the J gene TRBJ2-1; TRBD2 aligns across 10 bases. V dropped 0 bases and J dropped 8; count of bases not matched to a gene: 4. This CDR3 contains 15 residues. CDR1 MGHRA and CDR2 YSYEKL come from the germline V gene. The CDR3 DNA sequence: TGCGCCAGCAGCCAAGATAGCGGGGGGAGGGATGAGCAGTTCTTC. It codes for CASSQDSGGRDEQFF.

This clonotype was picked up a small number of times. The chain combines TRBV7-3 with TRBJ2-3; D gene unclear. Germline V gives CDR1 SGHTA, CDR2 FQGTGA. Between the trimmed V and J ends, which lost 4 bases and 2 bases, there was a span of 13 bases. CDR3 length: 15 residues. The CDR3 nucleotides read TGTGCCAGCAGCTCCTTTTCCCCGCCCACAGATACGCAGTATTTT. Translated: CASSSFSPPTDTQYF.

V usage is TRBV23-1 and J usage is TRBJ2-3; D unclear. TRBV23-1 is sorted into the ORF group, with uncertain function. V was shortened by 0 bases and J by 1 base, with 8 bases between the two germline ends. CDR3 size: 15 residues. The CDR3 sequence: CASSQSYSGTDTQYF. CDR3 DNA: TGCGCCAGCAGTCAATCATACAGCGGCACAGATACGCAGTATTTT.

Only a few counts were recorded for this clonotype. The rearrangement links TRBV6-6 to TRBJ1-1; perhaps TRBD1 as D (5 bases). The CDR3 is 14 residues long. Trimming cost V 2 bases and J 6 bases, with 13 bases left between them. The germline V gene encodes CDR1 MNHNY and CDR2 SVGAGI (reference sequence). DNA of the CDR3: TGTGCCAGCAGTTACGAAGGGGAGATCGCTGAAGCTTTCTTT. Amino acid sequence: CASSYEGEIAEAFF.

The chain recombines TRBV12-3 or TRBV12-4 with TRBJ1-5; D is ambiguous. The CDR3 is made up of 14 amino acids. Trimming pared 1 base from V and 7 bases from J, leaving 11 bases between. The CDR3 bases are TGTGCCAGCAGTTTAGGGGGAATCGGACAGCCCCAGCATTTT. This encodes CASSLGGIGQPQHF.

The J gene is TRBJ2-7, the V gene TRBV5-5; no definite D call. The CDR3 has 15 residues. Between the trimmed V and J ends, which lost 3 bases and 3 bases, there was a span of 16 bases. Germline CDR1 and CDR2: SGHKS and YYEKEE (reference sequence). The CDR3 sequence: CASSSYSNALYEQYF. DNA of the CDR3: TGTGCCAGCAGCTCGTATTCAAACGCGCTCTACGAGCAGTACTTC.

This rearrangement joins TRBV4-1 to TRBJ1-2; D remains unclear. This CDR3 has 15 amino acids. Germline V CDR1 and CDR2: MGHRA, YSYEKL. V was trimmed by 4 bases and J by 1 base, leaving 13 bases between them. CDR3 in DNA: TGCGCCAGCAGCCGCTCCGGGCCTGATAACTATGGCTACACCTTC. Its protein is CASSRSGPDNYGYTF.

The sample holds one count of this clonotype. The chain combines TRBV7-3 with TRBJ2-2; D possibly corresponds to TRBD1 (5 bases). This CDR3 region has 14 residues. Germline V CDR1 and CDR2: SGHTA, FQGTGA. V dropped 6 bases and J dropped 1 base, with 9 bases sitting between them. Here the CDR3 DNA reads TGTGCCAGCAGACCGGACATGAACACCGGGGAGCTGTTTTTT. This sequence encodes CASRPDMNTGELFF.

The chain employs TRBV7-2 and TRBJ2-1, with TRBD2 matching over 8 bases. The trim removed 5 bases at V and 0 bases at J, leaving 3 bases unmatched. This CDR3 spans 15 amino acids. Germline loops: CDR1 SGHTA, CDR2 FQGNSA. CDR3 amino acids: CASSPGRASYNEQFF. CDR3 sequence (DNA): TGTGCCAGCAGCCCCGGGAGGGCCTCCTACAATGAGCAGTTCTTC.

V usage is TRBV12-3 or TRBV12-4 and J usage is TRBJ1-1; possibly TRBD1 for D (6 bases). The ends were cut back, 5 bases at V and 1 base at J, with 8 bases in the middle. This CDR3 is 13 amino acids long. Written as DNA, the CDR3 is TGTGCCAGCAGTCCGACAGGGAACACTGAAGCTTTCTTT. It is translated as CASSPTGNTEAFF.

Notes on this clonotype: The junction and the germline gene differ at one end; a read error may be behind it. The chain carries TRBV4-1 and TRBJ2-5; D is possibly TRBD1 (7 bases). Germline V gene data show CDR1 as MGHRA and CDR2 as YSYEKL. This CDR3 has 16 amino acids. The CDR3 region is CASSQDGPRGRETQYF. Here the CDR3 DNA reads TGTGCCAGCAGCCAAGATGGCCCCAGGGGGAGGGAGACCCAGTACTTC.

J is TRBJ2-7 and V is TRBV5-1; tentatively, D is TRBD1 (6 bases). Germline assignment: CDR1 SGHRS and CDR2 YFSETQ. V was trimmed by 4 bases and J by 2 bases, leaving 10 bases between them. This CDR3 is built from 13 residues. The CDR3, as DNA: TGCGCCAGCAGCATCGGGACACCCTACGAGCAGTACTTC. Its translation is CASSIGTPYEQYF.

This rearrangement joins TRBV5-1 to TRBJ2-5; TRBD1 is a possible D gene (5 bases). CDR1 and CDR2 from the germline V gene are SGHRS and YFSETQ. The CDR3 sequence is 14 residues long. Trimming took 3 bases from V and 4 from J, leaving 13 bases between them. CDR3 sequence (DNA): TGCGCCAGCAGCTCGCTCGGACAAGGAGAGACCCAGTACTTC. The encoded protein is CASSSLGQGETQYF.

The CDR3 DNA sequence: TGTGCCAGCAGTAAGGAGGGTGCACCCCTCCACTTT. Residues: CASSKEGAPLHF. The rearrangement joins TRBV6-2 or TRBV6-3 to TRBJ1-6; D is unclear. The germline V and J ends were trimmed by 5 bases and 11 bases, with 10 bases remaining between them. In germline, CDR1 is MNHEY, CDR2 SVGEGT. The CDR3 loop spans 12 amino acids.

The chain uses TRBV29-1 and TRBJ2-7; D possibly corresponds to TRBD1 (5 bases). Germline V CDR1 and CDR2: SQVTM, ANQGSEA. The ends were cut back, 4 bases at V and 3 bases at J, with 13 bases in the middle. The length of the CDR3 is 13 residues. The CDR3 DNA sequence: TGCAGCGTTGGCGAGCCTACAGGCTACGAGCAGTACTTC. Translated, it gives CSVGEPTGYEQYF.